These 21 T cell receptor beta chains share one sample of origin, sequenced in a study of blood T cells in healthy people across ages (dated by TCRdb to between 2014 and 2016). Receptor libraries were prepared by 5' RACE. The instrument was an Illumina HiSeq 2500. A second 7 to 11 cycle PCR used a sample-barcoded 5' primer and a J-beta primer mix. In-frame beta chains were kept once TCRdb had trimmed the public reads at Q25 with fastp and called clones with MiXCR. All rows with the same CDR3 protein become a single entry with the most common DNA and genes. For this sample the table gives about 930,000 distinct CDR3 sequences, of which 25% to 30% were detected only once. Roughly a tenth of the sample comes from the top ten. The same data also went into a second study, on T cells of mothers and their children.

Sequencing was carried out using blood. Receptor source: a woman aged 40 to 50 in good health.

The CDR3 sequence is CASSAGARNTEAFF. In DNA form, the CDR3 reads TGTGCCAGCAGTGCAGGGGCGCGGAACACTGAAGCTTTCTTT. The chain is built from TRBV2 and TRBJ1-1; weak D call: TRBD1 (6 bases). The CDR3 runs 14 residues. Trimming took off 4 bases at V and 1 base at J, with 10 bases between the two ends. Germline CDR1 is SNHLY and CDR2 is FYNNEI.

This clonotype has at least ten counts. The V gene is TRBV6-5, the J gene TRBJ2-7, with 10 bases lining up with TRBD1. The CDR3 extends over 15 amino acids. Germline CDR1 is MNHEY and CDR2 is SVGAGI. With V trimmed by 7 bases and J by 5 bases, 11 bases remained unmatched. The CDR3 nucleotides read TGTGCCAGCACAGGGGTGGGACAGGGGACAAACGAGCAGTACTTC. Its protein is CASTGVGQGTNEQYF.

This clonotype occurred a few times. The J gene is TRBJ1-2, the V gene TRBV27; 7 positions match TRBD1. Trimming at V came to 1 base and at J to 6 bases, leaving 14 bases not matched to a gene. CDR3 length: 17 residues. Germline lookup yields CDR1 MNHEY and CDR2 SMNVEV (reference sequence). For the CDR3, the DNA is TGTGCCAGCAGTTTATGGACAGGAAGCCTGGGGTTAGATGGCTACACCTTC. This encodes CASSLWTGSLGLDGYTF.

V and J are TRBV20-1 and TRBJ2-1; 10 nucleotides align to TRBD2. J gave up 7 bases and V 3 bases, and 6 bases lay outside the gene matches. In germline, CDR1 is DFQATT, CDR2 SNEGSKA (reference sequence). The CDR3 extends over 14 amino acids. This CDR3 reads CSASWSSGGNEQFF. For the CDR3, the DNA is TGCAGTGCTAGTTGGTCTAGCGGGGGAAATGAGCAGTTCTTC.

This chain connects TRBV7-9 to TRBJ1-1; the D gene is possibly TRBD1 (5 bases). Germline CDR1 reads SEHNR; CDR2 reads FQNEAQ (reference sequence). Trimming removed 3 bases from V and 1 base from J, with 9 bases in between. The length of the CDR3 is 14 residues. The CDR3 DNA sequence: TGTGCCAGCAGCTTTCAGGGACCGAACACTGAAGCTTTCTTT. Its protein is CASSFQGPNTEAFF.

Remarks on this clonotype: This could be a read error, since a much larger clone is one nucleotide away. Here the CDR3 DNA reads TGCAGCGCCTATATAGGGCTAAATGAGCAGTACTTC. Residues: CSAYIGLNEQYF. The chain recombines TRBV29-1 with TRBJ2-7; unclear D gene. The CDR3 is 12 residues long. CDR1 and CDR2 from the germline V gene are SQVTM and ANQGSEA. V gave up 7 bases and J gave up 7 bases, with 17 bases separating them.

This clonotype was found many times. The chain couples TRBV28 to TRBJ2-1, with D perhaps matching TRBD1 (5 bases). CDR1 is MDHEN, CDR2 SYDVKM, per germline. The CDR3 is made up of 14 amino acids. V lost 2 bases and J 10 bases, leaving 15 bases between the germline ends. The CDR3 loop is CASSLSVKGQEQFF. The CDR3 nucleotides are TGTGCCAGCAGTTTAAGTGTAAAGGGGCAGGAGCAGTTCTTC.

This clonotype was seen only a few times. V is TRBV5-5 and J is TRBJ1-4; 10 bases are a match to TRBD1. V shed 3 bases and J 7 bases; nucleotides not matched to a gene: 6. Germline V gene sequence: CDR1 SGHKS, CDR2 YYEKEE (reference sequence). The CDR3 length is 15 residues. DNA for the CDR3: TGTGCCAGCAGCTCTGACAGGGGGCGAGGTGAAAAACTGTTTTTT. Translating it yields CASSSDRGRGEKLFF.

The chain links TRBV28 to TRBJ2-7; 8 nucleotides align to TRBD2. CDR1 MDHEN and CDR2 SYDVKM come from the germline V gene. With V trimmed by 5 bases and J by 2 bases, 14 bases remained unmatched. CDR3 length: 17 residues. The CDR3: CASSTPRVSGETYEQYF. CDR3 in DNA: TGTGCCAGCAGTACCCCTCGTGTTAGCGGGGAGACCTACGAGCAGTACTTC.

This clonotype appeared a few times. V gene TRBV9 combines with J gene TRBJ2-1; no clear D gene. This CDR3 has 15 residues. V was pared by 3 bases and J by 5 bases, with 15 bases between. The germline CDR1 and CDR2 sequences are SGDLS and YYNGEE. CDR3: CASSDPSNPHNEQFF. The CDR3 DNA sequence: TGTGCCAGCAGCGACCCCAGCAACCCGCACAATGAGCAGTTCTTC.

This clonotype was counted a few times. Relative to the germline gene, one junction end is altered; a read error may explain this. CDR3 coding DNA: TGTGCCGGCAGCCAGGGTGCGGGGCCTTACAATGAGCAGTTCTTC. Translating it yields CAGSQGAGPYNEQFF. The V and J genes are TRBV5-5 and TRBJ2-1; D perhaps matches TRBD2 (6 bases). CDR3 size: 15 residues. Germline-derived CDR1 and CDR2 are SGHKS and YYEKEE (reference sequence). The full variable domain, rest sourced from reference TRBV5-5 and TRBJ2-1, is DAGVTQSPTHLIKTRGQQVTLRCSPISGHKSVSWYQQVLGQGPQFIFQYYEKEERGRGNFPDRFSARQFPNYSSELNVNALLLGDSALYLCAGSQGAGPYNEQFFGPGTRLTVL.

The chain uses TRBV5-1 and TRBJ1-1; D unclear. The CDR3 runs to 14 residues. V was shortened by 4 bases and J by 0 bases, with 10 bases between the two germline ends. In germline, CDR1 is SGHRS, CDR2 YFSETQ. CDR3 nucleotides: TGCGCCAGCAGCCCCTGGAGGTTGAACACTGAAGCTTTCTTT. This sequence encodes CASSPWRLNTEAFF.

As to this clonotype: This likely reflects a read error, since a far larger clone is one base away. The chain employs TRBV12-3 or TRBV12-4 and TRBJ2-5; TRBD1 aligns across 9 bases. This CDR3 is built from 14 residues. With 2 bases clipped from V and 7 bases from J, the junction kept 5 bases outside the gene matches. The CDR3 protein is CASSLRQGGGTQYF. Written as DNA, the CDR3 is TGTGCCAGCAGTTTAAGACAGGGGGGGGGGACCCAGTACTTC.

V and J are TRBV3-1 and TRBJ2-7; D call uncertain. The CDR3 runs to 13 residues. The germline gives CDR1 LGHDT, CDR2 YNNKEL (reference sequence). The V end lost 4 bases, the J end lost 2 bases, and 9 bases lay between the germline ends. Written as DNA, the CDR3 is TGTGCCAGCAGCCCCGACGGACCCTACGAGCAGTACTTC. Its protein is CASSPDGPYEQYF.

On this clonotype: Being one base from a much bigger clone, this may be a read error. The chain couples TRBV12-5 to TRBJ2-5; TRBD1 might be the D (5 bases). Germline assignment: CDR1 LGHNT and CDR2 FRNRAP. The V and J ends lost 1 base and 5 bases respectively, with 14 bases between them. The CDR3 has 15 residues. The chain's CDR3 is CASGLGQGVWETQYF. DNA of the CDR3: TGTGCTAGTGGTTTGGGGCAGGGTGTGTGGGAGACCCAGTACTTC. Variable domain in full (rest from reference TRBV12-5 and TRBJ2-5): DARVTQTPRHKVTEMGQEVTMRCQPILGHNTVFWYRQTMMQGLELLAYFRNRAPLDDSGMPKDRFSAEMPDATLATLKIQPSEPRDSAVYFCASGLGQGVWETQYFGPGTRLLVL.

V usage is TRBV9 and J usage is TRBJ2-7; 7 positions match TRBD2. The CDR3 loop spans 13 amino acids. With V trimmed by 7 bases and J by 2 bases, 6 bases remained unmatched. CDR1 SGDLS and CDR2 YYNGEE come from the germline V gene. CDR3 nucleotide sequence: TGTGCCAGCGGTGGGCGGGGGACCTACGAGCAGTACTTC. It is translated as CASGGRGTYEQYF.

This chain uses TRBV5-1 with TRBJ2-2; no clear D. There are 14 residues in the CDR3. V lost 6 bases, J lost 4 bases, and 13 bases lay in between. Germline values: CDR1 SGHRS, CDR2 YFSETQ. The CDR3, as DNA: TGCGCCAGCACCAACGGGTTATCCACCGGGGAGCTGTTTTTT. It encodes CASTNGLSTGELFF.

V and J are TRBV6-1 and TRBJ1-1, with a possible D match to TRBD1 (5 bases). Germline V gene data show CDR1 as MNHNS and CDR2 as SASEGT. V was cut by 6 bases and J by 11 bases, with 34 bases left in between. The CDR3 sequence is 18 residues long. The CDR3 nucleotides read TGTGCCAGCAGCCTTGGTCGGCAGGGCTTTGAAGGACGCGAGGGGGCTTTCTTT. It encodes CASSLGRQGFEGREGAFF.

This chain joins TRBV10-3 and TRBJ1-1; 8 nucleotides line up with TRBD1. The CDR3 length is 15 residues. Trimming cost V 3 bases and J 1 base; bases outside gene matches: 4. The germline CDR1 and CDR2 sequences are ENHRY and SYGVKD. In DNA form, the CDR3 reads TGTGCCATCAGTGACAGGGGGCGAAAGAACACTGAAGCTTTCTTT. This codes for CAISDRGRKNTEAFF.

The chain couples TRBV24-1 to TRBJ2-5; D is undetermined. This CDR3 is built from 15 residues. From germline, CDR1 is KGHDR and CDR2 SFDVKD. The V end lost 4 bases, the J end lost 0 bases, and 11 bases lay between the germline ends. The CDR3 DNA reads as TGTGCCACCAGTGACAATACAAGGTACCAAGAGACCCAGTACTTC. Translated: CATSDNTRYQETQYF.

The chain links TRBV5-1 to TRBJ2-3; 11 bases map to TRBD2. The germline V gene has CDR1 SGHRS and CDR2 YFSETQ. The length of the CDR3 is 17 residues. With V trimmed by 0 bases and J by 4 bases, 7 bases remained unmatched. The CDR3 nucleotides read TGCGCCAGCAGCTTGGCCGTAGCGGGGGGGCCAGCAGATACGCAGTATTTT. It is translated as CASSLAVAGGPADTQYF.